The 5 T cell receptor beta chains reported below all come from one sample, sequenced in a study of beta chain features in type 1 diabetes. TCRB transcripts that were expressed got sequenced, as all of the isolated RNA had been reverse transcribed. Assay used: immunoSEQ multiplex PCR; TCRdb lists only in-frame clones, some missing. The sample contains 450,000 or so clones, roughly 11% of which appear only once. Sequencing was done on a sample of naive CD4+ T cells from blood. These TCRs come from a woman under 30 in good health.

The chain employs TRBV30 and TRBJ1-1; TRBD1 is a possible D gene (6 bases). Germline CDR1 and CDR2: GTSNPN and SVGIG (reference sequence). This CDR3 region has 13 residues. Trimming took 2 bases from V and 3 from J, leaving 10 bases between them. CDR3 amino acids: CAWSSGVDTEAFF. CDR3 DNA sequence: TGTGCCTGGAGTTCAGGGGTGGACACTGAAGCTTTCTTT. Filled out from reference TRBV30 and TRBJ1-1, the complete variable domain reads SQTIHQWPATLVQPVGSPLSLECTVEGTSNPNLYWYRQAAGRGLQLLFYSVGIGQISSEVPQNLSASRPQDRQFILSSKKLLLSDSGFYLCAWSSGVDTEAFFGQGTRLTVV.

This clone appeared a few times. The chain is built from TRBV27 and TRBJ2-2; D possibly uses TRBD1 or TRBD2 (5 bases each). The CDR3 is 15 residues long. Looked up from germline, CDR1 is MNHEY and CDR2 is SMNVEV (reference sequence). V shed 4 bases and J shed 2 bases, with 11 bases lying between them. The DNA for the CDR3 is TGTGCCAGCAGTTCCTCGGGGCGCAACACCGGGGAGCTGTTTTTT. It encodes CASSSSGRNTGELFF.

This clone has just a few counts. The V gene is TRBV23-1, the J gene TRBJ2-7, with TRBD2 matching over 7 bases. TRBV23-1 qualifies as an ORF whose function is uncertain. The CDR3 consists of 15 residues. Losses at the gene ends were 3 bases for V and 2 bases for J; bases not matched to a gene: 7. CDR3: CASSQGEGTPYEQYV. DNA for the CDR3: TGCGCCAGCAGTCAGGGGGAGGGGACCCCCTACGAGCAGTACGTC.

V is TRBV18 and J is TRBJ2-1; 12 bases agree with TRBD1. V shed 4 bases and J 4 bases; nucleotides not matched to a gene: 8. Germline assignment: CDR1 KGHSH and CDR2 LQKENI. The CDR3 spans 17 residues. CDR3 sequence reads: CASSRPGQGAMYNEQFF. CDR3 in DNA: TGTGCCAGCTCACGACCGGGACAGGGGGCTATGTACAATGAGCAGTTCTTC.

This clone was observed a few times. The rearrangement links TRBV7-3 to TRBJ2-1; no firm D call. Trimming removed 3 bases from V and 4 bases from J, with 10 bases in between. In germline, CDR1 is SGHTA, CDR2 FQGTGA. The CDR3 extends over 14 amino acids. For the CDR3, the DNA is TGTGCCAGCAGCTTGGGCGCCGCATACAATGAGCAGTTCTTC. This gives the protein CASSLGAAYNEQFF.